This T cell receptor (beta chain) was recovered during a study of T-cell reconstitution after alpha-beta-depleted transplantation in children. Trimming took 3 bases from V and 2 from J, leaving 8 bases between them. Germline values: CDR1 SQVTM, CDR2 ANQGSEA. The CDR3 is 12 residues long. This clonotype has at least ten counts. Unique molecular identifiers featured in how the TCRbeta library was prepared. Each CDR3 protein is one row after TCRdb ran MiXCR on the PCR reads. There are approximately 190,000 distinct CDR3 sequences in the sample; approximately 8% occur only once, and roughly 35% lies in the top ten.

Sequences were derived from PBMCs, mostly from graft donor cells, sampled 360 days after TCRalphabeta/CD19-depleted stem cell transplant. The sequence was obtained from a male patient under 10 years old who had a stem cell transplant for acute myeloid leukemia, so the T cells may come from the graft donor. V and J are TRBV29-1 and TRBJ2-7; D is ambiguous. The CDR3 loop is CSVESQAYEQYF. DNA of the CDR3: TGCAGCGTTGAGTCGCAAGCCTACGAGCAGTACTTC.